This TCR beta chain stems from a study of blood T cells in healthy people across ages. This CDR3 has 15 amino acids. Looked up from germline, CDR1 is SGHDT and CDR2 is YYEEEE. Germline trimming cut 3 bases from V and 2 bases from J; bases unmatched to any gene: 5. A sample-barcoded 5' primer and a J-beta primer mix were used in a second PCR of roughly 7 to 12 cycles. TCRdb independently ran MiXCR on the 5' RACE reads; one entry per CDR3 protein. The sample contains 1.5 million to 2 million distinct CDR3 sequences, 40% to 55% of which appear only once. Sequenced input: blood. This TCR was sampled from a woman in her thirties or forties in good health. The J gene is TRBJ2-3, the V gene TRBV5-6; 8 bases are a match to TRBD2. The CDR3 sequence is CASSSGLDFTDTQYF. In DNA form, the CDR3 reads TGTGCCAGCAGCTCGGGACTAGACTTCACAGATACGCAGTATTTT.